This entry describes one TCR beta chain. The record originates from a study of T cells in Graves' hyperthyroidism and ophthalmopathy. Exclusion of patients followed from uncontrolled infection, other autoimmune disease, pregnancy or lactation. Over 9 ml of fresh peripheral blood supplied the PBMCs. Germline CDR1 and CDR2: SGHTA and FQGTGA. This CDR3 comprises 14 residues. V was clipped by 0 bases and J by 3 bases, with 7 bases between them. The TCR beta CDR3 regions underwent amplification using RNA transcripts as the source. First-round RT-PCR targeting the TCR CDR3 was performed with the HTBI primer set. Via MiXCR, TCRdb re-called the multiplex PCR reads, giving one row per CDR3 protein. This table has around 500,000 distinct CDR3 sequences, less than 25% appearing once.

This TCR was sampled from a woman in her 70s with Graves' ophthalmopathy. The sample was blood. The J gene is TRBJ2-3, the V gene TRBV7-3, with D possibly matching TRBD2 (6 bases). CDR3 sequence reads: CASSLTGLTDTQYF. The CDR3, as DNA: TGTGCCAGCAGCTTAACAGGACTAACAGATACGCAGTATTTT.